The entry below gives a single T cell receptor beta chain sequence along with its context. What it recognizes is unknown. TCRdb keeps only in-frame clones here, not all; method: immunoSEQ multiplex PCR. The table has about 92,000 clones, roughly 90% seen once. The germline V gene encodes CDR1 KGHSH and CDR2 LQKENI. The CDR3 contains 15 residues. Trimming took off 4 bases at V and 7 bases at J, with 14 bases between the two ends. The sample comes from a study of T cell responses to AZD1222 COVID-19 vaccine. About the study: Investigators merged groups given second doses at roughly 4 or roughly 12 weeks.

The study's findings and limits: Donors skewed white British and female; clonal diversity was possibly underestimated.

The sequence came from an adult in good health. The J gene is TRBJ1-6, the V gene TRBV18; possibly TRBD1 for D (6 bases). Material: peripheral blood, obtained on day 0 of AZD1222 vaccination. CDR3 amino acids: CASSQNREGNSPLHF. DNA for the CDR3: TGTGCCAGCTCACAAAACAGGGAGGGGAATTCACCCCTCCACTTT. Drawing the rest from reference TRBV18 and TRBJ1-6, the complete variable domain is NAGVMQNPRHLVRRRGQEARLRCSPMKGHSHVYWYRQLPEEGLKFMVYLQKENIIDESGMPKERFSAEFPKEGPSILRIQQVVRGDSAAYFCASSQNREGNSPLHFGNGTRLTVT.